This entry lists 26 T cell receptor beta chains sequenced from one sample in a study of blood T cell repertoires in COVID-19. Assay used: immunoSEQ multiplex PCR; TCRdb lists only in-frame clones, some missing. The repertoire includes 110,000 or so clones, more than 80% of them detected once, and approximately 5% sits in the top ten. Source material: peripheral blood. The receptors derive from a woman between 55 and 75 years old with COVID-19, enrolled during active disease.

This rearrangement joins TRBV4-1 to TRBJ2-2; 8 positions agree with TRBD2. CDR3 length equals 16 residues. V shed 0 bases and J 3 bases; nucleotides not matched to a gene: 3. Per the germline V gene, CDR1 is MGHRA and CDR2 is YSYEKL. CDR3 sequence (DNA): TGCGCCAGCAGCCAAGAAGCGGGGGCGGACACCGGGGAGCTGTTTTTT. It encodes CASSQEAGADTGELFF.

V and J are TRBV6-6 and TRBJ2-7; 11 bases line up with TRBD2. This CDR3 contains 16 residues. CDR1 MNHNY and CDR2 SVGAGI come from the germline V gene (reference sequence). The ends lost 5 bases at V and 9 bases at J; junction bases unmatched: 15. The CDR3 region has the DNA TGTGCCAGCAGTGCCATTGGACAAACTAGCGGGGGAGTGCAGTACTTC. It is translated as CASSAIGQTSGGVQYF.

In its sample, this clone ranks as medium-sized. J is TRBJ2-2 and V is TRBV4-1, with TRBD1 identical over 10 bases. Trimming at V came to 7 bases and at J to 3 bases, leaving 8 bases not matched to a gene. The CDR3 consists of 16 residues. Per the germline V gene, CDR1 is MGHRA and CDR2 is YSYEKL. CDR3 in amino acids: CASKLAGTGDTGELFF. In DNA form, the CDR3 reads TGCGCCAGCAAACTAGCCGGGACAGGGGACACCGGGGAGCTGTTTTTT.

This chain joins TRBV6-1 and TRBJ1-2; 7 positions match TRBD1. This CDR3 comprises 16 residues. The germline gives CDR1 MNHNS, CDR2 SASEGT. After removal of 2 bases from V and 4 bases from J, the junction contained 10 bases not matched to a gene. CDR3 amino acids: CASSEPLLGQLYGYTF. The CDR3 nucleotides are TGTGCCAGCAGTGAACCCTTATTGGGACAGCTCTATGGCTACACCTTC.

In regard to this clone: Mismatch with germline at one junction end may stem from a read error. V usage is TRBV7-7 and J usage is TRBJ2-5; no definite D call. Germline V gene data show CDR1 as SSHAT and CDR2 as FNYEAQ (reference sequence). The length of the CDR3 is 11 residues. The CDR3 spells CASSPRETQYF. CDR3 nucleotide sequence: TGTGCTAGCAGCCCTCGAGAGACCCAGTACTTC.

This clone has a single count. The chain combines TRBV19 with TRBJ2-3, with a possible D match to TRBD2 (6 bases). Germline CDR1 LNHDA, CDR2 SQIVND (reference sequence). The CDR3 has 14 amino acids. Deletions cut 4 bases from V and 2 bases from J, with 10 bases between. In DNA form, the CDR3 reads TGTGCCAGTAGTAACGGGGGTTTCACAGATACGCAGTATTTT. Its translation is CASSNGGFTDTQYF.

The J gene is TRBJ2-1, the V gene TRBV9, with 8 bases aligning to TRBD2. CDR3 length: 15 amino acids. CDR1 and CDR2 from the germline V gene are SGDLS and YYNGEE. V gave up 0 bases and J gave up 7 bases; unmatched junction bases: 6. CDR3 in amino acids: CASSVGGGNSNEQFF. CDR3 DNA sequence: TGTGCCAGCAGCGTAGGCGGGGGGAATTCGAATGAGCAGTTCTTC.

This chain links TRBV3-1 (or the pseudogene TRBV3-2) with TRBJ1-5; D gene uncertain. V lost 4 bases, J lost 3 bases, and 16 bases lay in between. In germline, CDR1 is LGHDT, CDR2 YNNKEL (reference sequence). The CDR3 extends over 16 amino acids. The CDR3 spells CASSPTGTPLNQPQHF. CDR3 DNA: TGTGCCAGCAGCCCAACGGGAACGCCACTCAATCAGCCCCAGCATTTT.

This clone appeared a single time. The chain carries TRBV4-2 and TRBJ2-7, with D maybe TRBD2 (6 bases). CDR1 is LGHNA and CDR2 is YNFKEQ in the germline V gene. The V and J ends lost 0 bases and 1 base respectively, with 22 bases between them. The CDR3 has 19 residues. The CDR3 reads CASSQELVHSGVLSYEQYF. CDR3 coding DNA: TGTGCCAGCAGCCAAGAGCTCGTCCATAGCGGCGTACTTTCCTACGAGCAGTACTTC.

Of note for this clone: This specimen includes other DNA sequences encoding the same CDR3. CDR3 sequence: CASSRGAGNQPQHF. CDR3 nucleotide sequence: TGTGCCAGTAGTCGCGGGGCGGGCAATCAGCCCCAGCATTTT. The rearrangement links TRBV19 to TRBJ1-5, with D possibly being TRBD1 (5 bases). V lost 5 bases and J 2 bases, leaving 10 bases between the germline ends. Germline CDR1 and CDR2: LNHDA and SQIVND (reference sequence). This CDR3 region has 14 residues. The full variable domain, in which reference TRBV19 and TRBJ1-5 provide the parts outside the CDR3, is DGGITQSPKYLFRKEGQNVTLSCEQNLNHDAMYWYRQDPGQGLRLIYYSQIVNDFQKGDIAEGYSVSREKKESFPLTVTSAQKNPTAFYLCASSRGAGNQPQHFGDGTRLSIL.

The rearrangement links TRBV18 to TRBJ2-7, with 8 bases fitting TRBD1. The V gene end was trimmed by 4 bases and the J gene end by 1 base; junction bases not matched to a gene: 9. This CDR3 contains 16 residues. Germline-derived CDR1 and CDR2 are KGHSH and LQKENI. The CDR3 DNA reads as TGTGCCAGCTCACGACAGGGGCCCTCCCGTTCCTACGAGCAGTACTTC. It translates to CASSRQGPSRSYEQYF.

V gene TRBV7-8 combines with J gene TRBJ1-4, with D uncertain. The CDR3 runs 14 residues. Trimming removed 5 bases at V and 5 bases at J, with 12 bases between. The germline V gene has CDR1 SGHVS and CDR2 FQNEAQ. CDR3 nucleotides: TGTGCCAGCAGCCCGGGGAACCCGAATGAAAAACTGTTTTTT. It translates to CASSPGNPNEKLFF.

The count of this clone is one. The V call is TRBV21-1, the J call TRBJ2-2; the DNA was not used to check the table's D call, TRBD2. TRBV21-1 is an annotated pseudogene. This CDR3 is built from 17 residues. CDR3 bases: TGTGCCAGCACCCCCCGGACTAGCCTTGCGAACACCGGGGAGCTGTTTTTT. This sequence encodes CASTPRTSLANTGELFF.

V is TRBV3-1 (or the pseudogene TRBV3-2) and J is TRBJ2-5; TRBD2 aligns across 8 bases. CDR3 length: 13 residues. V lost 4 bases and J lost 5; bases outside the gene matches: 3. Per the germline V gene, CDR1 is LGHDT and CDR2 is YNNKEL (reference sequence). DNA of the CDR3: TGTGCCAGCAGCCCGGGGGGGCCGGAGACCCAGTACTTC. Translation gives CASSPGGPETQYF.

The chain recombines TRBV5-5 with TRBJ1-1; unclear D gene. With 0 bases removed from V and 1 base from J, the gap between germline ends came to 4 bases. CDR3 length equals 13 residues. CDR1 and CDR2 from the germline V gene are SGHKS and YYEKEE (reference sequence). The CDR3 nucleotides are TGTGCCAGCAGCTTGGTGAGGAACACTGAAGCTTTCTTT. Its protein product is CASSLVRNTEAFF.

The rearrangement joins TRBV7-3 to TRBJ1-1, with D hard to call. Trimming took 2 bases from V and 3 from J, leaving 10 bases between them. The length of the CDR3 is 14 residues. CDR1 and CDR2 (germline): SGHTA, FQGTGA. CDR3 region: CASSLAGVDTEAFF. CDR3 DNA: TGTGCCAGCAGCTTAGCCGGGGTTGACACTGAAGCTTTCTTT.

The J gene is TRBJ1-1, the V gene TRBV29-1, with D unclear. Germline V lookup: CDR1 SQVTM, CDR2 ANQGSEA. The CDR3 runs to 13 residues. V dropped 6 bases and J dropped 1 base, with 12 bases sitting between them. CDR3 sequence reads: CSVAHPSNTEAFF. The CDR3 DNA reads as TGCAGCGTGGCTCACCCATCGAACACTGAAGCTTTCTTT. The whole variable domain, remainder taken from reference TRBV29-1 and TRBJ1-1, is SAVISQKPSRDICQRGTSLTIQCQVDSQVTMMFWYRQQPGQSLTLIATANQGSEATYESGFVIDKFPISRPNLTFSTLTVSNMSPEDSSIYLCSVAHPSNTEAFFGQGTRLTVV.

The chain combines TRBV6-5 with TRBJ2-7, with TRBD2 identical over 11 bases. The length of the CDR3 is 15 residues. With 0 bases clipped from V and 5 bases from J, the junction kept 3 bases outside the gene matches. In germline, CDR1 is MNHEY, CDR2 SVGAGI. In DNA form, the CDR3 reads TGTGCCAGCAGTTACTCCACTAGCGGGGGCCACGAGCAGTACTTC. Amino acids: CASSYSTSGGHEQYF.

V usage is TRBV6-5 and J usage is TRBJ1-5, with TRBD1 as a possible D gene (5 bases). Germline V gene data show CDR1 as MNHEY and CDR2 as SVGAGI. V was pared by 6 bases and J by 0 bases, with 9 bases between. The CDR3 loop spans 14 amino acids. The CDR3 DNA reads TGTGCCAGCAGCTTACAGGTTAGCAATCAGCCCCAGCATTTT. Its protein is CASSLQVSNQPQHF.

The genes are TRBV3-1 (or the pseudogene TRBV3-2) and TRBJ1-6; possibly TRBD1 for D (6 bases). Per the germline V gene, CDR1 is LGHDT and CDR2 is YNNKEL (reference sequence). The CDR3 has 15 residues. V lost 4 bases and J 5 bases, leaving 12 bases between the germline ends. The DNA of the CDR3 is TGTGCCAGCAGCCGACAGGAGGCAAATAATTCACCCCTCCACTTT. It yields the protein CASSRQEANNSPLHF.

V and J are TRBV5-1 and TRBJ2-1, with TRBD2 matching over 7 bases. CDR3 length: 16 residues. Germline-derived CDR1 and CDR2 are SGHRS and YFSETQ. V dropped 4 bases and J dropped 7; count of bases not matched to a gene: 14. The chain's CDR3 is CASSPPERGIFNEQFF. CDR3 nucleotides: TGCGCCAGCAGCCCTCCTGAGCGGGGAATCTTTAATGAGCAGTTCTTC.

The chain has TRBV7-2 and TRBJ2-7; perhaps TRBD1 as D (6 bases). Trimming cost V 2 bases and J 1 base, with 12 bases left between them. CDR3 length: 15 residues. CDR1 and CDR2 from the germline V gene are SGHTA and FQGNSA. CDR3 loop: CASSLIRGSSYEQYF. In DNA form, the CDR3 reads TGTGCCAGCAGCTTAATCAGGGGATCGTCCTACGAGCAGTACTTC.

V gene TRBV6-5 combines with J gene TRBJ1-6; 8 positions agree with TRBD1. The CDR3 is 14 amino acids. CDR1 and CDR2 (germline): MNHEY, SVGAGI. J lost 10 bases, V lost 2 bases, and 4 bases had no gene match. CDR3 residues: CASSYQGARSPLHF. In nucleotides, the CDR3 is TGTGCCAGCAGTTACCAGGGGGCACGGTCACCCCTCCACTTT.

This sequence joins TRBV5-5 and TRBJ1-4; 7 nucleotides match TRBD1. This CDR3 comprises 19 residues. With V trimmed by 4 bases and J by 0 bases, 15 bases remained unmatched. The V gene's germline CDR1 is SGHKS and CDR2 YYEKEE (reference sequence). CDR3 amino acids: CASSRPPGTVPSTNEKLFF. CDR3 nucleotides: TGTGCCAGCAGCCGGCCCCCCGGGACAGTCCCATCAACTAATGAAAAACTGTTTTTT.

This clone was observed a few times. The rearrangement joins TRBV10-3 to TRBJ2-7, with 9 bases fitting TRBD2. V was clipped by 4 bases and J by 7 bases; unmatched bases: 8. Germline V gene data show CDR1 as ENHRY and CDR2 as SYGVKD. The CDR3 has 14 residues. The DNA of the CDR3 is TGTGCCATCAGTGGGGGACTAGCCCGCAGAGAGCAGTACTTC. Protein sequence: CAISGGLARREQYF.

The chain is built from TRBV7-3 and TRBJ2-1, with TRBD2 identical over 7 bases. V dropped 2 bases and J dropped 1; count of bases not matched to a gene: 5. Germline-derived CDR1 and CDR2 are SGHTA and FQGTGA. The CDR3 runs to 16 residues. Here the CDR3 DNA reads TGTGCCAGCAGCTTAGGGGCGGGGGAGTCCTACAATGAGCAGTTCTTC. It codes for CASSLGAGESYNEQFF.